This T cell receptor beta chain came from a study of blood T cell repertoires in COVID-19. Residents of 24 US areas, aged about 18 to 95 years, made up the participants. Before being deemed recovered, Cohort 3 donors had two negative PCRs, clearance, or symptom resolution. Repertoires were generated with immunoSEQ multiplex PCR, while TCRdb's copy carries only in-frame clones and drops some. The table has over 200,000 clones, 75% to 90% seen once; the top ten hold approximately 2%. The CDR3 contains 15 residues. Trimming left V 0 bases short and J 8 bases short, with 16 bases between. Germline V gives CDR1 LNHNV, CDR2 YYDKDF (reference sequence).

The TCR originated in a woman between 45 and 65 years old who had recovered from COVID-19. The V and J genes are TRBV15 and TRBJ1-2, with D tentatively TRBD1 (6 bases). Input material: PBMCs or T cells enriched from blood (not recorded which). The CDR3 protein is CATSRDILAGVGYTF. Here the CDR3 DNA reads TGTGCCACCAGCAGAGATATTTTGGCAGGGGTGGGCTACACCTTC.